The clone carrying this T cell receptor beta chain was detected ten times or more. The antigen is unknown. Everyone who donated was a healthy Caucasian. Germline loops: CDR1 SGHDN, CDR2 FVKESK. The CDR3 is 16 residues long. The ends were cut back, 2 bases at V and 0 bases at J, with 13 bases in the middle. This sample is part of a study of identical twins. Each CDR3 protein gets one entry after TCRdb re-called the 5' RACE reads with MiXCR. The profile shows fewer than 800,000 distinct CDR3 sequences, 7.1% of them singletons. Whole-study findings and limits: Invariant MAIT and iNKT cells are populations that could partly confound zero-insertion analyses. Beta out-of-frame sequences displayed a weaker excess of sharing between twins.

The same sample was also used in a study of yellow fever vaccine responses in identical twins.

J is TRBJ2-5 and V is TRBV14, with D possibly called TRBD1 or TRBD2 (5 bases each). The sequenced sample consisted of PBMCs. This TCR derives from a woman aged 18-29 years in good health. For the CDR3, the DNA is TGTGCCAGCAGCCAAAGGCCTTGGGGGTACCAAGAGACCCAGTACTTC. Translated, it gives CASSQRPWGYQETQYF.